Shown below are 17 T cell receptor beta chains from a single sample sequenced in a study of blood T cell repertoires in COVID-19. Sequenced by immunoSEQ multiplex PCR; TCRdb stores in-frame clones only, minus some. The sample holds roughly 250,000 clones, roughly 90% seen once. Sequencing used PBMCs or T cells enriched from blood (not recorded which). These receptors all stem from a man aged 35-49 years who had recovered from COVID-19.

CDR3 in amino acids: CASSPDGGEQYF. For the CDR3, the DNA is TGTGCCAGCTCACCAGACGGGGGCGAGCAGTACTTC. This chain connects TRBV18 to TRBJ2-7, with D possibly being TRBD2 (6 bases). V dropped 2 bases and J dropped 6 bases, with 8 bases sitting between them. CDR3 size: 12 residues. Looked up from germline, CDR1 is KGHSH and CDR2 is LQKENI.

This chain links TRBV19 with TRBJ2-5; no firm D call. V lost 3 bases to trimming and J lost 5 bases, with 4 bases between them. Germline CDR1 reads LNHDA; CDR2 reads SQIVND (reference sequence). The CDR3 spans 11 residues. The CDR3 loop is CASSIEETQYF. The CDR3 DNA reads as TGTGCCAGTAGTATCGAGGAGACCCAGTACTTC.

This chain links TRBV2 with TRBJ2-7; the match to TRBD1 covers 10 bases. The CDR3 spans 14 residues. Germline V gene data show CDR1 as SNHLY and CDR2 as FYNNEI. V lost 2 bases, J lost 3 bases, and 1 base stayed unmatched. The CDR3 coding sequence is TGTGCCAGCAGTGAAAGGACAGGGGGCTACGAGCAGTACTTC. Translating gives CASSERTGGYEQYF.

The chain employs TRBV7-9 and TRBJ1-2; D may be TRBD1 (6 bases). Germline CDR1 is SEHNR and CDR2 is FQNEAQ (reference sequence). The CDR3 runs 12 residues. The germline V and J ends were trimmed by 1 base and 12 bases, with 12 bases remaining between them. CDR3 DNA: TGTGCCAGCAGCTTAGAGGCCAGGGGAAACACCTTC. It encodes CASSLEARGNTF.

V is TRBV11-3 and J is TRBJ2-1; possibly TRBD1 for D (6 bases). Germline lookup yields CDR1 SGHNT and CDR2 YENEEA. V was clipped by 5 bases and J by 5 bases, with 16 bases between them. The CDR3 consists of 15 residues. The CDR3 protein is CASSLTGTLNNEQFF. The CDR3, as DNA: TGTGCCAGCAGCCTGACCGGGACACTTAACAATGAGCAGTTCTTC.

The chain has TRBV28 and TRBJ2-1; 7 bases are shared with TRBD2. Looked up from germline, CDR1 is MDHEN and CDR2 is SYDVKM. The V gene end was trimmed by 2 bases and the J gene end by 15 bases; junction bases not matched to a gene: 22. The CDR3 runs to 17 residues. In DNA, the CDR3 is TGTGCCAGCAGTTTACCCGGCGGGGGACCTCTCCTACAATTTGGGTTCTTC. It codes for CASSLPGGGPLLQFGFF.

The gene calls are TRBV25-1 and TRBJ2-7; a weak D match, TRBD1 (5 bases). CDR3 length equals 14 residues. The ends were cut back, 10 bases at V and 4 bases at J, with 20 bases in the middle. The germline gives CDR1 MGHDK, CDR2 SYGVNS. CDR3 coding DNA: TGTGCCAAGCTCAAAGACCAGGGTTTATACGAGCAGTACTTC. Protein product: CAKLKDQGLYEQYF.

The J gene is TRBJ1-1, the V gene TRBV30, with unresolved D. Germline CDR1 and CDR2: GTSNPN and SVGIG (reference sequence). Trimming shortened V by 7 bases and J by 0 bases, and 15 bases separated the two germline ends. The CDR3 has 14 residues. The CDR3: CAYISRSMNTEAFF. The CDR3 DNA reads TGTGCCTATATTTCACGGAGCATGAACACTGAAGCTTTCTTT.

This sequence joins TRBV6-4 and TRBJ1-5, with 7 bases lining up with TRBD1. V lost 6 bases and J lost 6; bases outside the gene matches: 11. CDR3 size: 15 residues. Looked up from germline, CDR1 is MRHNA and CDR2 is SNTAGT. The CDR3 nucleotides read TGTGCCAGCAGGCGGGCACAGGGGTTGACTCAGCCCCAGCATTTT. It encodes CASRRAQGLTQPQHF.

The V gene is TRBV4-1, the J gene TRBJ1-2; perhaps TRBD1 as D (6 bases). Germline V gives CDR1 MGHRA, CDR2 YSYEKL. The length of the CDR3 is 14 residues. The V and J ends lost 2 bases and 4 bases respectively, with 11 bases between them. The CDR3 nucleotides are TGCGCCAGCAGCCAACAGGGGAGCTTCTATGGCTACACCTTC. Its protein is CASSQQGSFYGYTF.

The CDR3 region has the DNA TGTGCCAGCAGTGCCCGGACTAGCGGGGCTTACAATGAGCAGTTCTTC. Translated, it gives CASSARTSGAYNEQFF. The chain joins TRBV2 to TRBJ2-1; 12 bases are shared with TRBD2. V shed 4 bases, J shed 4 bases, and the junction held 5 bases outside the gene matches. CDR1 is SNHLY and CDR2 is FYNNEI in the germline V gene. This CDR3 is built from 16 residues.

This clone was seen only once. The chain has TRBV3-1 (or the pseudogene TRBV3-2) and TRBJ2-3, with a weak D call TRBD2 (6 bases). The CDR3 has 13 residues. Germline CDR1 LGHDT, CDR2 YNNKEL (reference sequence). The germline V and J ends were trimmed by 6 bases and 3 bases, with 10 bases remaining between them. The CDR3 DNA reads TGTGCCAGCAGGGGGGGAACAACAGATACGCAGTATTTT. It translates to CASRGGTTDTQYF.

This clone occurred once. The rearrangement uses TRBV27 and TRBJ2-7; D perhaps matches TRBD1 (5 bases). The V and J ends lost 3 bases and 5 bases respectively, with 11 bases between them. The germline V gene encodes CDR1 MNHEY and CDR2 SMNVEV (reference sequence). The CDR3 length is 13 residues. In DNA, the CDR3 is TGTGCCAGCAGTTTGGTCCAGGGCGACGAGCAGTACTTC. As protein: CASSLVQGDEQYF.

The rearrangement uses TRBV6-5 and TRBJ1-2; D possibly corresponds to TRBD1 (6 bases). The CDR3 runs 14 residues. Trimming took off 8 bases at V and 7 bases at J, with 20 bases between the two ends. Per germline, CDR1 MNHEY and CDR2 SVGAGI. DNA of the CDR3: TGTGCCAGCGGTTTAACAGGGAGCATCATTGGCTACACCTTC. This gives the protein CASGLTGSIIGYTF.

V is TRBV19 and J is TRBJ1-1; D remains unclear. V was pared by 3 bases and J by 1 base, with 6 bases between. The CDR3 has 13 amino acids. The germline V gene encodes CDR1 LNHDA and CDR2 SQIVND (reference sequence). CDR3 nucleotides: TGTGCCAGTAGTATTCGACAGAACACTGAAGCTTTCTTT. Its protein product is CASSIRQNTEAFF.

This clone was seen just once. This chain links TRBV5-6 with TRBJ2-7; D ambiguous. The CDR3 is made up of 11 amino acids. Trimming shortened V by 4 bases and J by 1 base, and 3 bases separated the two germline ends. Germline CDR1 SGHDT, CDR2 YYEEEE. The CDR3 protein is CASSVSYEQYF. The CDR3 DNA reads TGTGCCAGCAGCGTATCCTACGAGCAGTACTTC.

This clone was seen a single time. V gene TRBV5-1 combines with J gene TRBJ2-5; the D gene is possibly TRBD1 (6 bases). The CDR3 is made up of 15 amino acids. V was trimmed by 4 bases and J by 4 bases, leaving 17 bases between them. Germline V gene sequence: CDR1 SGHRS, CDR2 YFSETQ. The CDR3 region has the DNA TGCGCCAGCAGCCCGTACCGGGACACGGGAGAGACCCAGTACTTC. Amino acid sequence: CASSPYRDTGETQYF.